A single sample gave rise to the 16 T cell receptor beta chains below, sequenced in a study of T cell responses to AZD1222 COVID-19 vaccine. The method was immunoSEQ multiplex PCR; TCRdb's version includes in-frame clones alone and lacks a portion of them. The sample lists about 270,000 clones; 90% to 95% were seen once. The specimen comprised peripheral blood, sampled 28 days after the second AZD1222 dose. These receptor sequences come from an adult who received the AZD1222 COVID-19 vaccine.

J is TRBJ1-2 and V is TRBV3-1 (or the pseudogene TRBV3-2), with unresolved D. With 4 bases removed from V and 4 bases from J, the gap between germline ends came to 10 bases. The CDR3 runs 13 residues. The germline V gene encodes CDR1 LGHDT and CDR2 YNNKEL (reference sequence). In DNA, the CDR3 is TGTGCCAGCAGCCCCGCGGTCCTCTATGGCTACACCTTC. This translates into CASSPAVLYGYTF.

This chain's CDR3 is CAISATDREQYF. In DNA, the CDR3 is TGTGCCATCAGTGCGACGGACAGGGAACAGTACTTC. The V gene is TRBV10-3, the J gene TRBJ2-7; 8 bases agree with TRBD1. J gave up 10 bases and V 4 bases, and 6 bases lay outside the gene matches. The CDR3 loop spans 12 amino acids. Per germline, CDR1 ENHRY and CDR2 SYGVKD.

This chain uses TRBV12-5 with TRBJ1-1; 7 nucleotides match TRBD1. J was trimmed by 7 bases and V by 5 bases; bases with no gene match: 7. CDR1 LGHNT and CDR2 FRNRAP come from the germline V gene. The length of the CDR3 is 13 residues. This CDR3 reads CASGTGAPLEAFF. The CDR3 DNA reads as TGTGCTAGTGGTACAGGGGCCCCTCTTGAAGCTTTCTTT. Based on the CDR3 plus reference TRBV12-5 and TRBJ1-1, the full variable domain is DARVTQTPRHKVTEMGQEVTMRCQPILGHNTVFWYRQTMMQGLELLAYFRNRAPLDDSGMPKDRFSAEMPDATLATLKIQPSEPRDSAVYFCASGTGAPLEAFFGQGTRLTVV.

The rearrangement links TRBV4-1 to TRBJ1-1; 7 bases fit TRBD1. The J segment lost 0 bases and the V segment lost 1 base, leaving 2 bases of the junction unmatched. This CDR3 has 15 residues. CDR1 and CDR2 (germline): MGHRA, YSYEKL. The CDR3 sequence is CASSQGQGLNTEAFF. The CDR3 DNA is TGCGCCAGCAGCCAAGGACAGGGCCTGAACACTGAAGCTTTCTTT.

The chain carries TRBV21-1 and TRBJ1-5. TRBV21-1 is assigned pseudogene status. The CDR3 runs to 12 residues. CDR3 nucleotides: TGTGCCAGCAGCAAGTCCGGGATGCCCCAGCATTTT. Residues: CASSKSGMPQHF.

The CDR3, as DNA: TGTGCCAGCAGTTACTCGAAACCTCCCCGCCAAGCTTTCTTT. Protein product: CASSYSKPPRQAFF. The chain employs TRBV6-5 and TRBJ1-1, with D hard to call. Trimming left V 0 bases short and J 9 bases short, with 14 bases between. The CDR3 covers 14 residues. Per germline, CDR1 MNHEY and CDR2 SVGAGI.

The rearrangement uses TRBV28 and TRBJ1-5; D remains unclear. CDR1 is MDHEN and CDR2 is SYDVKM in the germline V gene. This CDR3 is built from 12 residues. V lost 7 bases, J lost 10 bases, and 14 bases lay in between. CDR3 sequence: CASTRTPTPQHF. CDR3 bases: TGTGCCAGCACTAGGACGCCGACCCCCCAGCATTTT.

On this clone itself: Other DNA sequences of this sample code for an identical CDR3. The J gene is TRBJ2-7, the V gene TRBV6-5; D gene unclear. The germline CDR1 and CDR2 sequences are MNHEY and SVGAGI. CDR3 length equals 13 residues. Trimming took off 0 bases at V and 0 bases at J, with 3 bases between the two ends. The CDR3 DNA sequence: TGTGCCAGCAGTTACTCTGGCTCCTACGAGCAGTACTTC. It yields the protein CASSYSGSYEQYF.

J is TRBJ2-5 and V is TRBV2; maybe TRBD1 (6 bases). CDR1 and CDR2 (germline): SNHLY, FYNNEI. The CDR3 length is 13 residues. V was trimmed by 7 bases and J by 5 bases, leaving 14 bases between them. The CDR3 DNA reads TGTGCCAGCAACCGGGACACGGGGGAGACCCAGTACTTC. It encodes CASNRDTGETQYF.

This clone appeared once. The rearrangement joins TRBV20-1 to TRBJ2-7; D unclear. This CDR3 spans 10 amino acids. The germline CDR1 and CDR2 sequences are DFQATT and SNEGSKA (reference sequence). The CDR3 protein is CSCGRYEQYF. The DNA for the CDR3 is TGCAGCTGCGGACGGTACGAGCAGTACTTC.

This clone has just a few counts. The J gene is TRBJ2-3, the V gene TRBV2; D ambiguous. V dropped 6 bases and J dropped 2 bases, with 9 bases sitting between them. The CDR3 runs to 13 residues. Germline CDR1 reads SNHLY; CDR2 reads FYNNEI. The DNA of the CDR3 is TGTGCCAGCAGAGGTCCCTACACAGATACGCAGTATTTT. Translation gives CASRGPYTDTQYF.

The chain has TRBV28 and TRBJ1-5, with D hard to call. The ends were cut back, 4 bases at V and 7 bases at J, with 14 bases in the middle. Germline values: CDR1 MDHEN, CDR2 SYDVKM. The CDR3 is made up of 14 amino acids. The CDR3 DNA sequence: TGTGCCAGCAGTTGGTTAGGGAGCGACCAGCCCCAGCATTTT. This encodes CASSWLGSDQPQHF. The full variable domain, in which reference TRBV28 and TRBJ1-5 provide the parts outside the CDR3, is DVKVTQSSRYLVKRTGEKVFLECVQDMDHENMFWYRQDPGLGLRLIYFSYDVKMKEKGDIPEGYSVSREKKERFSLILESASTNQTSMYLCASSWLGSDQPQHFGDGTRLSIL.

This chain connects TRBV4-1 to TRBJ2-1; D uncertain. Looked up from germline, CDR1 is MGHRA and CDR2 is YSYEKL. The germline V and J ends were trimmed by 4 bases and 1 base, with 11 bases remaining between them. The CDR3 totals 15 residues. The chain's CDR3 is CASSLNVRSYNEQFF. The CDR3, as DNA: TGCGCCAGCAGCCTCAACGTGAGGTCCTACAATGAGCAGTTCTTC.

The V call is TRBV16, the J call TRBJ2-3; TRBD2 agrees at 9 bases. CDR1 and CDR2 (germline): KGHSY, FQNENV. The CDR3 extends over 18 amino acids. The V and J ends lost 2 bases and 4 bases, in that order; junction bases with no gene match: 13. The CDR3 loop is CASSQNPTERGVADTQYF. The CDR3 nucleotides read TGTGCCAGCAGCCAAAACCCGACCGAGCGGGGGGTGGCAGATACGCAGTATTTT. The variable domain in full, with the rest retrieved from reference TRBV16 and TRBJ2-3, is GEEVAQTPKHLVRGEGQKAKLYCAPIKGHSYVFWYQQVLKNEFKFLISFQNENVFDETGMPKERFSAKCLPNSPCSLEIQATKLEDSAVYFCASSQNPTERGVADTQYFGPGTRLTVL.

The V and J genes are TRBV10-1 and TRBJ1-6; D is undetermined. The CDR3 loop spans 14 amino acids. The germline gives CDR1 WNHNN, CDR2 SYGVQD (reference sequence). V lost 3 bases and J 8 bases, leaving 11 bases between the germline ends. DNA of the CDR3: TGCGCCAGCAGTGAAAGAAAGAGGGATTCACCCCTCCACTTT. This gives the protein CASSERKRDSPLHF.

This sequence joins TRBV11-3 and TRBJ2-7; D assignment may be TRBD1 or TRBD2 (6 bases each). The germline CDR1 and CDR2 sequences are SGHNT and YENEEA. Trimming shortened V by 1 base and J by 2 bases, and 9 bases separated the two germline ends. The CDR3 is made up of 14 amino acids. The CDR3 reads CASSLGGGTYEQYF. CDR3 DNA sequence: TGTGCCAGCAGCTTAGGAGGGGGGACCTACGAGCAGTACTTC.